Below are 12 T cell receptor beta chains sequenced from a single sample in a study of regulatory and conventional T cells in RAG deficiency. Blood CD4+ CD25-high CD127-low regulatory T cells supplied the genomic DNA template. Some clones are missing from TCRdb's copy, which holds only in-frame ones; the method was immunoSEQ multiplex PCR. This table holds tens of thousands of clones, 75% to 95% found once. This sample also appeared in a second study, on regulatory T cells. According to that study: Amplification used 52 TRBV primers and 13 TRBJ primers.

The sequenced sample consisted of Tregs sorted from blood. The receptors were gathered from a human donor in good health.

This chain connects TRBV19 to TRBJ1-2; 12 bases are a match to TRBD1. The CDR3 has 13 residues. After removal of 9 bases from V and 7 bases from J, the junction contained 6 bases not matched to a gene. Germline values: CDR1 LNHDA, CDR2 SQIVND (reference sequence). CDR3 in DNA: TGTGCCAGCCCGGGACAGGGGGCTTCTGGCTACACCTTC. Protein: CASPGQGASGYTF.

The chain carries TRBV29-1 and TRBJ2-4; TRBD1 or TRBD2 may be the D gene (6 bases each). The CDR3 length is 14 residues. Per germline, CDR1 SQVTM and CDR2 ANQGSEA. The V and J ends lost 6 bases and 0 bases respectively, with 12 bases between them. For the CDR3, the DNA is TGCAGCGTCGCCGGGGGCCAAGCCAAAAACATTCAGTACTTC. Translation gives CSVAGGQAKNIQYF.

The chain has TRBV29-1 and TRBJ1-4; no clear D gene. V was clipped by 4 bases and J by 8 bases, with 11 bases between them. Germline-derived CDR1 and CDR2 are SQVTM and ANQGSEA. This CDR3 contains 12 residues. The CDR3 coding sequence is TGCAGCGTTGCGGGGATTGGCGAAAAACTGTTTTTT. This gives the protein CSVAGIGEKLFF. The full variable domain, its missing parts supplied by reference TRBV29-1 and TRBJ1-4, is SAVISQKPSRDICQRGTSLTIQCQVDSQVTMMFWYRQQPGQSLTLIATANQGSEATYESGFVIDKFPISRPNLTFSTLTVSNMSPEDSSIYLCSVAGIGEKLFFGSGTQLSVL.

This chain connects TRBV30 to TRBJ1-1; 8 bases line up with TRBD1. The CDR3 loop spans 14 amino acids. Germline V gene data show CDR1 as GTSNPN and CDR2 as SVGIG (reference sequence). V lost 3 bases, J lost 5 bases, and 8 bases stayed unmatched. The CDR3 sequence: CAWRGRGLGTEAFF. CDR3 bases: TGTGCCTGGAGGGGCAGGGGGCTAGGGACTGAAGCTTTCTTT.

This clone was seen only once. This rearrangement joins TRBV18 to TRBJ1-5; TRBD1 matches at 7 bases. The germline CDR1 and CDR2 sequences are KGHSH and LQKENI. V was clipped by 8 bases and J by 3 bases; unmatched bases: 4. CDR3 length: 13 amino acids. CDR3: CASHQGDNQPQHF. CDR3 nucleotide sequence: TGTGCCAGCCATCAGGGGGACAATCAGCCCCAGCATTTT.

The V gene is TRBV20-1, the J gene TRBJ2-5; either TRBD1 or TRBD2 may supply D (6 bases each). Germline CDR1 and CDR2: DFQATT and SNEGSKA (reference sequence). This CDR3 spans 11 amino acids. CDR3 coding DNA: TGCACCGGAGAAGGGGGGGAGACCCAGTACTTC. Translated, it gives CTGEGGETQYF.

CDR3 sequence (DNA): TGTGCCAGCAGATGGGACAGGAACACTGAAGCTTTCTTT. This sequence encodes CASRWDRNTEAFF. V and J are TRBV6-4 and TRBJ1-1; TRBD1 matches 7 bases. CDR1 is MRHNA and CDR2 is SNTAGT in the germline V gene. The V segment lost 6 bases and the J segment 1 base; nucleotides outside the gene matches: 2. The CDR3 consists of 13 residues.

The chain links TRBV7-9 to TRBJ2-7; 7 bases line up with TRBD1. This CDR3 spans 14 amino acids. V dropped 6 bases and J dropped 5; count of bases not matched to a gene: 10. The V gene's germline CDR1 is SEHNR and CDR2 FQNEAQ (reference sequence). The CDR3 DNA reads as TGTGCCAGCAGAAATACAGGGGTCGGGAACGAGCAGTACTTC. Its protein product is CASRNTGVGNEQYF.

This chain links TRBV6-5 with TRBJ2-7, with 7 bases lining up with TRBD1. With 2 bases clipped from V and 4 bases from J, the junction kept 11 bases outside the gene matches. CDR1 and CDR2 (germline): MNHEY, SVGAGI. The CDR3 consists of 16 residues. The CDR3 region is CASSYAVTGQYYEQYF. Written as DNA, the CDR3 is TGTGCCAGCAGTTACGCGGTTACGGGACAGTATTACGAGCAGTACTTC.

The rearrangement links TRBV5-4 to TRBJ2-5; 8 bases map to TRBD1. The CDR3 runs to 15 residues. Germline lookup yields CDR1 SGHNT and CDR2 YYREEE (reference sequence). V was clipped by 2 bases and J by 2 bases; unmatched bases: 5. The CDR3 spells CASSFLGQGQETQYF. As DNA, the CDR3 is TGTGCCAGCAGCTTCCTCGGACAGGGTCAAGAGACCCAGTACTTC.

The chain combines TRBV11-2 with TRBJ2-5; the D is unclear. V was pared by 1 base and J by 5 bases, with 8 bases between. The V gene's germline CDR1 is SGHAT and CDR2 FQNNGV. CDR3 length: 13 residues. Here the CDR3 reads CASSLGIGETQYF. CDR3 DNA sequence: TGTGCCAGCAGCTTAGGGATTGGGGAGACCCAGTACTTC.

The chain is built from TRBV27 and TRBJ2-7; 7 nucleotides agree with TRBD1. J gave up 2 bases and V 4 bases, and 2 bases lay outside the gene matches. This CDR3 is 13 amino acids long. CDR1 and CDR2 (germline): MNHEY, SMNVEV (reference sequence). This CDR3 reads CASSWGQPYEQYF. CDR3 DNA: TGTGCCAGCAGTTGGGGACAGCCCTACGAGCAGTACTTC.